One and the same sample provided the 15 T cell receptor beta chains below, sequenced in a study of T cell responses to AZD1222 COVID-19 vaccine. Assay: immunoSEQ multiplex PCR; the TCRdb copy retains only in-frame clones and omits some. The table records approximately 100,000 clones, under 95% of them present only once. The material was peripheral blood, obtained on day 0 of AZD1222 vaccination. The receptor set was obtained from an adult in good health.

The chain combines TRBV4-2 with TRBJ2-7; tentatively, D is TRBD1 (5 bases). Germline CDR1 LGHNA, CDR2 YNFKEQ. The CDR3 loop spans 19 amino acids. Between the trimmed V and J ends, which lost 0 bases and 3 bases, there was a span of 24 bases. CDR3 amino acids: CASSQEQANSDIKFYEQYF. The CDR3 nucleotides read TGTGCCAGCAGCCAAGAGCAGGCTAATTCGGACATAAAATTCTACGAGCAGTACTTC.

The V and J genes are TRBV28 and TRBJ2-1; D is possibly TRBD2 (6 bases). This CDR3 spans 17 amino acids. CDR1 and CDR2 from the germline V gene are MDHEN and SYDVKM. V lost 8 bases, J lost 3 bases, and 23 bases lay in between. The DNA of the CDR3 is TGTGCCAGCCCTCCCCGCCTTCCGCGGGGAGTCTACAATGAGCAGTTCTTC. Translated: CASPPRLPRGVYNEQFF.

The chain is built from TRBV7-3 and TRBJ2-7; 8 bases agree with TRBD2. The V and J ends lost 5 bases and 6 bases, in that order; junction bases with no gene match: 6. Germline CDR1 and CDR2: SGHTA and FQGTGA. This CDR3 has 13 residues. CDR3 in DNA: TGTGCCAGCAGCCCGGGAGGGGGATTCGAGCAGTACTTC. It is translated as CASSPGGGFEQYF. The full variable domain, completed using reference TRBV7-3 and TRBJ2-7, is GAGVSQTPSNKVTEKGKYVELRCDPISGHTALYWYRQSLGQGPEFLIYFQGTGAADDSGLPNDRFFAVRPEGSVSTLKIQRTERGDSAVYLCASSPGGGFEQYFGPGTRLTVT.

The V gene is TRBV9, the J gene TRBJ1-3, with TRBD1 identical over 9 bases. Germline V gives CDR1 SGDLS, CDR2 YYNGEE. With V trimmed by 0 bases and J by 12 bases, 7 bases remained unmatched. The CDR3 extends over 14 amino acids. CDR3 region: CASSVGTGVPRIYF. The CDR3 DNA is TGTGCCAGCAGCGTAGGGACAGGGGTCCCCCGCATATATTTT.

The chain uses TRBV7-2 and TRBJ2-7; 7 bases are a match to TRBD1. V shed 5 bases and J 3 bases; nucleotides not matched to a gene: 7. Germline CDR1 reads SGHTA; CDR2 reads FQGNSA. The CDR3 is 14 amino acids. The CDR3: CASSAQGQHYEQYF. CDR3 DNA: TGTGCCAGCAGCGCCCAGGGACAGCACTACGAGCAGTACTTC.

As DNA, the CDR3 is TGTGCCTGGAGTGTACCGAGGACAGTTGACACTGAAGCTTTCTTT. Amino acids: CAWSVPRTVDTEAFF. The rearrangement uses TRBV30 and TRBJ1-1, with D tentatively TRBD1 (6 bases). Germline V gene sequence: CDR1 GTSNPN, CDR2 SVGIG (reference sequence). V was pared by 0 bases and J by 3 bases, with 14 bases between. The CDR3 is made up of 15 amino acids.

The V and J genes are TRBV6-1 and TRBJ1-5; unclear D gene. The CDR3 extends over 12 amino acids. Germline V gene lookup returns CDR1 MNHNS and CDR2 SASEGT. V was shortened by 3 bases and J by 1 base, with 1 base between the two germline ends. CDR3 DNA sequence: TGTGCCAGCAGTGACAGCAATCAGCCCCAGCATTTT. Translation gives CASSDSNQPQHF.

This clone was observed once. The chain has TRBV12-5 and TRBJ2-5; 8 bases are a match to TRBD1. J lost 3 bases, V lost 0 bases, and 6 bases had no gene match. CDR1 and CDR2 (germline): LGHNT, FRNRAP. The CDR3 runs to 16 residues. The CDR3 sequence: CASGLVHGQGKETQYF. DNA of the CDR3: TGTGCTAGTGGTTTGGTACACGGACAGGGAAAAGAGACCCAGTACTTC.

About this clone itself: Other DNA sequences in the same sample also yield this CDR3. The V call is TRBV6-1, the J call TRBJ1-5; 8 nucleotides match TRBD1. Germline loops: CDR1 MNHNS, CDR2 SASEGT. The length of the CDR3 is 14 residues. V gave up 3 bases and J gave up 6 bases; unmatched junction bases: 4. This CDR3 is CASSEATGVQPQHF. CDR3 coding DNA: TGTGCCAGCAGTGAGGCGACAGGGGTTCAGCCCCAGCATTTT.

The V call is TRBV7-2, the J call TRBJ2-1; perhaps TRBD2 as D (5 bases). Trimming took off 5 bases at V and 3 bases at J, with 8 bases between the two ends. The CDR3 runs to 13 residues. Germline-derived CDR1 and CDR2 are SGHTA and FQGNSA. CDR3 sequence: CASSTRDYNEQFF. In DNA form, the CDR3 reads TGTGCCAGCAGCACCCGGGACTACAATGAGCAGTTCTTC.

V usage is TRBV28 and J usage is TRBJ2-7, with 7 bases that match TRBD2. Losses at the gene ends were 5 bases for V and 0 bases for J; bases not matched to a gene: 7. There are 15 residues in the CDR3. CDR1 is MDHEN and CDR2 is SYDVKM in the germline V gene. The CDR3 sequence is CASSKGGVSSYEQYF. CDR3 in DNA: TGTGCCAGCAGTAAGGGAGGGGTAAGCTCCTACGAGCAGTACTTC.

This clone was picked up a small number of times. The chain couples TRBV6-2 or TRBV6-3 to TRBJ1-1; D not certain. The germline CDR1 and CDR2 sequences are MNHEY and SVGEGT. V lost 1 base to trimming and J lost 6 bases, with 18 bases between them. The CDR3 consists of 16 residues. The CDR3 protein is CASSYYLSGGLAEAFF. The CDR3 DNA reads as TGTGCCAGCAGTTACTACCTTTCAGGAGGGCTGGCTGAAGCTTTCTTT.

The chain is built from TRBV4-1 and TRBJ2-3, with a tentative D call TRBD1 (6 bases). CDR1 MGHRA and CDR2 YSYEKL come from the germline V gene. Trimming left V 0 bases short and J 6 bases short, with 19 bases between. The CDR3 runs to 17 residues. The CDR3 is CASSQDPAGAEWDTQYF. The CDR3 DNA is TGCGCCAGCAGCCAAGATCCCGCAGGGGCTGAATGGGATACGCAGTATTTT.

This clone came up once. V gene TRBV19 combines with J gene TRBJ1-1; possibly TRBD1 for D (5 bases). Germline CDR1 reads LNHDA; CDR2 reads SQIVND (reference sequence). The CDR3 spans 13 residues. Trimming cost V 5 bases and J 4 bases, with 11 bases left between them. The CDR3 loop is CASSSQGITEAFF. The CDR3 coding sequence is TGTGCCAGTAGTTCTCAGGGTATCACTGAAGCTTTCTTT.

The J gene is TRBJ1-5, the V gene TRBV6-5; the match to TRBD1 covers 8 bases. The V gene's germline CDR1 is MNHEY and CDR2 SVGAGI. The J segment lost 5 bases and the V segment lost 5 bases, leaving 8 bases of the junction unmatched. CDR3 length: 15 amino acids. CDR3 sequence reads: CASSTRQGIDQPQHF. The CDR3 nucleotides are TGTGCCAGCAGTACACGACAGGGGATCGATCAGCCCCAGCATTTT.